One and the same sample provided the 20 T cell receptor beta chains below, sequenced in a study of identical twins (dated by TCRdb to about 2016). The library was obtained by 5' RACE. Sequenced on an Illumina HiSeq 2000. TCRdb reworked the public reads: Q25 trimming with fastp, MiXCR clone assembly, productive beta chains retained. Rows matching on CDR3 protein sequence are summarized as one entry with the most common DNA and genes. The sample includes some 500,000 distinct CDR3 sequences, with about 20% observed a single time. Of the sample, roughly 0.91% falls within the top ten clones. This same sample was also part of a study on T cells expressing NK-cell markers.

Material for sequencing was CD4+ T cells sorted from blood. These receptors originate from a woman in her late teens or twenties in good health.

This clonotype occurred many times. The gene calls are TRBV6-5 and TRBJ1-1; no reliable D call. This CDR3 region has 14 residues. Germline assignment: CDR1 MNHEY and CDR2 SVGAGI. Trimming pared 1 base from V and 1 base from J, leaving 7 bases between. CDR3 in amino acids: CASSYLGGNTEAFF. CDR3 DNA sequence: TGTGCCAGCAGTTACTTAGGAGGGAACACTGAAGCTTTCTTT.

This chain joins TRBV3-1 and TRBJ2-1; 14 bases line up with TRBD2. The CDR3 has 15 residues. The germline V gene encodes CDR1 LGHDT and CDR2 YNNKEL (reference sequence). With 10 bases clipped from V and 9 bases from J, the junction kept 11 bases outside the gene matches. The CDR3 DNA reads as TGTGCCACCCAGGGACTAGCGGGAGATAGGGCTGAGCAGTTCTTC. Protein sequence: CATQGLAGDRAEQFF.

As DNA, the CDR3 is TGTGCCACGCGACTAGCGGGAGTGGGGAATGAGCAGTTCTTC. Protein product: CATRLAGVGNEQFF. The gene calls are TRBV6-1 and TRBJ2-1; 12 bases are shared with TRBD2. The CDR3 is made up of 14 amino acids. The germline V gene has CDR1 MNHNS and CDR2 SASEGT. J gave up 7 bases and V 10 bases, and 8 bases lay outside the gene matches.

The genes are TRBV18 and TRBJ2-1, with no clear D. The V gene lost 5 bases and the J gene lost 5 bases, with 19 bases spanning the gap. The CDR3 sequence is 16 residues long. Looked up from germline, CDR1 is KGHSH and CDR2 is LQKENI. The CDR3 bases are TGTGCCAGCTCATTAACGACTGCTCTTAACAACAATGAGCAGTTCTTC. Protein: CASSLTTALNNNEQFF. Full variable domain (outside the CDR3, taken from reference TRBV18 and TRBJ2-1): NAGVMQNPRHLVRRRGQEARLRCSPMKGHSHVYWYRQLPEEGLKFMVYLQKENIIDESGMPKERFSAEFPKEGPSILRIQQVVRGDSAAYFCASSLTTALNNNEQFFGPGTRLTVL.

This clonotype was detected only a few times. The CDR3 region is CASSLGGQSTDTQYF. CDR3 DNA: TGTGCCAGCAGCTTGGGCGGACAGAGCACAGATACGCAGTATTTT. This chain links TRBV5-6 with TRBJ2-3; D may be TRBD1 (6 bases). In germline, CDR1 is SGHDT, CDR2 YYEEEE. This CDR3 spans 15 amino acids. Trimming removed 0 bases from V and 0 bases from J, with 8 bases in between. The full variable domain, with the rest looked up from reference TRBV5-6 and TRBJ2-3, is DAGVTQSPTHLIKTRGQQVTLRCSPKSGHDTVSWYQQALGQGPQFIFQYYEEEERQRGNFPDRFSGHQFPNYSSELNVNALLLGDSALYLCASSLGGQSTDTQYFGPGTRLTVL.

This clonotype occurred many times. The gene calls are TRBV20-1 and TRBJ1-2; D may be TRBD1 (5 bases). The CDR3 runs to 11 residues. Trimming removed 5 bases at V and 7 bases at J, with 11 bases between. Germline values: CDR1 DFQATT, CDR2 SNEGSKA (reference sequence). The CDR3 bases are TGCAGTGCTGGGGGGATCATTGGCTACACCTTC. This encodes CSAGGIIGYTF.

This clonotype was counted a few times. The CDR3 spells CASSQLNEQFF. CDR3 DNA: TGTGCCAGCAGCCAACTGAATGAGCAGTTCTTC. This chain connects TRBV9 to TRBJ2-1; the D is unclear. The V end was cut by 4 bases, the J end by 7 bases, with 6 bases between. Per germline, CDR1 SGDLS and CDR2 YYNGEE. The CDR3 loop spans 11 amino acids.

V usage is TRBV3-1 and J usage is TRBJ1-1, with TRBD1 as a possible D gene (5 bases). The V end lost 3 bases, the J end lost 9 bases, and 17 bases lay between the germline ends. The CDR3 is made up of 14 amino acids. From germline, CDR1 is LGHDT and CDR2 YNNKEL (reference sequence). CDR3 region: CASSQMGVDTKAFF. The CDR3 DNA reads TGTGCCAGCAGCCAGATGGGGGTGGACACAAAAGCTTTCTTT. The full variable domain, in which reference TRBV3-1 and TRBJ1-1 provide the parts outside the CDR3, is DTAVSQTPKYLVTQMGNDKSIKCEQNLGHDTMYWYKQDSKKFLKIMFSYNNKELIINETVPNRFSPKSPDKAHLNLHINSLELGDSAVYFCASSQMGVDTKAFFGQGTRLTVV.

This clonotype was found a few times. The CDR3 region is CSARSRTSDSYNEQFF. The CDR3 DNA is TGCAGTGCTAGAAGTAGGACTAGCGACTCCTACAATGAGCAGTTCTTC. This chain connects TRBV20-1 to TRBJ2-1; 9 bases are a match to TRBD2. The CDR3 runs 16 residues. CDR1 DFQATT and CDR2 SNEGSKA come from the germline V gene (reference sequence). V lost 2 bases and J lost 0; bases outside the gene matches: 5.

V and J are TRBV12-3 or TRBV12-4 and TRBJ2-1; D perhaps matches TRBD2 (6 bases). The CDR3 runs 14 residues. Trimming left V 5 bases short and J 0 bases short, with 8 bases between. CDR3 loop: CASSGGASYNEQFF. CDR3 coding DNA: TGTGCCAGCAGTGGCGGGGCCTCCTACAATGAGCAGTTCTTC.

This clonotype was counted a few times. This chain connects TRBV5-1 to TRBJ2-3, with D uncertain. Germline CDR1 reads SGHRS; CDR2 reads YFSETQ. The V gene lost 4 bases and the J gene lost 2 bases, with 11 bases spanning the gap. The CDR3 totals 14 residues. CDR3 loop: CASSPGTNTDTQYF. CDR3 in DNA: TGCGCCAGCAGCCCAGGTACTAACACAGATACGCAGTATTTT.

The rearrangement links TRBV7-2 to TRBJ1-1; 8 bases are shared with TRBD1. Trimming took 9 bases from V and 4 from J; bases not matched to a gene: 7. Germline V gene data show CDR1 as SGHTA and CDR2 as FQGNSA. The CDR3 runs to 13 residues. CDR3 region: CASETGVGTEAFF. DNA for the CDR3: TGTGCCAGTGAGACAGGGGTGGGCACTGAAGCTTTCTTT.

This clonotype showed up just a few times. The chain is built from TRBV7-2 and TRBJ1-5, with a tentative D call TRBD1 (5 bases). Germline CDR1 SGHTA, CDR2 FQGNSA. The V end lost 9 bases, the J end lost 3 bases, and 12 bases lay between the germline ends. The CDR3 spans 13 residues. The CDR3 loop is CASTTGFNQPQHF. CDR3 DNA sequence: TGTGCCAGTACCACAGGCTTCAATCAGCCCCAGCATTTT.

The CDR3 reads CASSYVGDNEQFF. The CDR3 DNA reads as TGTGCCAGCAGCTACGTAGGAGACAATGAGCAGTTCTTC. This chain links TRBV3-1 with TRBJ2-1, with D unclear. Per germline, CDR1 LGHDT and CDR2 YNNKEL (reference sequence). The CDR3 runs 13 residues. Trimming shortened V by 5 bases and J by 5 bases, and 10 bases separated the two germline ends.

This clonotype was found a few times. The chain uses TRBV7-2 and TRBJ2-5; the D call may be TRBD1 or TRBD2 (5 bases each). This CDR3 has 15 amino acids. Germline lookup yields CDR1 SGHTA and CDR2 FQGNSA. The germline V and J ends were trimmed by 6 bases and 1 base, with 15 bases remaining between them. The CDR3 nucleotides read TGTGCCAGCAGTCCGGGGCCGGGGCTCCAAGAGACCCAGTACTTC. Translating it yields CASSPGPGLQETQYF. Filled out from reference TRBV7-2 and TRBJ2-5, the complete variable domain reads GAGVSQSPSNKVTEKGKDVELRCDPISGHTALYWYRQSLGQGLEFLIYFQGNSAPDKSGLPSDRFSAERTGGSVSTLTIQRTQQEDSAVYLCASSPGPGLQETQYFGPGTRLLVL.

The sample holds a few counts of this clonotype. The chain's CDR3 is CSGWETYGYTF. The CDR3 bases are TGCAGCGGGTGGGAGACCTATGGCTACACCTTC. This rearrangement joins TRBV29-1 to TRBJ1-2, with D uncertain. This CDR3 has 11 amino acids. The ends were cut back, 7 bases at V and 4 bases at J, with 10 bases in the middle. Looked up from germline, CDR1 is SQVTM and CDR2 is ANQGSEA.

Only a few counts were recorded for this clonotype. The J gene is TRBJ1-4, the V gene TRBV5-1; the D gene is possibly TRBD1 (5 bases). Trimming removed 5 bases from V and 3 bases from J, with 11 bases in between. Per germline, CDR1 SGHRS and CDR2 YFSETQ. The CDR3 contains 14 residues. The CDR3 reads CASSWGGANEKLFF. CDR3 bases: TGCGCCAGCAGTTGGGGGGGTGCTAATGAAAAACTGTTTTTT.

The chain joins TRBV6-1 to TRBJ2-3; 9 bases fit TRBD2. The CDR3 length is 14 residues. The V and J ends lost 7 bases and 4 bases, in that order; junction bases with no gene match: 6. Germline CDR1 MNHNS, CDR2 SASEGT. Written as DNA, the CDR3 is TGTGCCAGCATAGTAGCGGGAGTGGCAGATACGCAGTATTTT. Encoded protein: CASIVAGVADTQYF.

The chain has TRBV20-1 and TRBJ2-3, with 14 bases lining up with TRBD2. The CDR3 runs 14 residues. Germline lookup yields CDR1 DFQATT and CDR2 SNEGSKA (reference sequence). After removal of 3 bases from V and 6 bases from J, the junction contained 2 bases not matched to a gene. As DNA, the CDR3 is TGCAGTGCTAGTAGGACTAGCGGGGGGGATACGCAGTATTTT. It translates to CSASRTSGGDTQYF.

This clonotype was seen only a few times. The V call is TRBV12-3 or TRBV12-4, the J call TRBJ2-2, with 9 nucleotides matching TRBD1. The CDR3 is 14 amino acids. The V and J ends lost 3 bases and 4 bases, in that order; junction bases with no gene match: 0. In DNA form, the CDR3 reads TGTGCCAGCAGTTTGACAGGGGGCACCGGGGAGCTGTTTTTT. It specifies CASSLTGGTGELFF.